These 10 T cell receptor beta chains came from one sample sequenced in a study of cytomegalovirus exposure and HLA in healthy donors. PCR used 60 Vbeta primers and 13 Jbeta primers. Libraries were prepared by immunoSEQ multiplex PCR; TCRdb keeps only in-frame clonotypes and omits some of them. The table shows 50,000 to 65,000 clones, with 82% occurring only once. The sample consisted of PBMCs. These TCRs come from a woman between 18 and 30 years old in good health and CMV-seronegative.

This clone is deemed medium-sized. This chain links TRBV27 with TRBJ2-7; D is undetermined. Germline V gene data show CDR1 as MNHEY and CDR2 as SMNVEV (reference sequence). V was shortened by 7 bases and J by 1 base, with 14 bases between the two germline ends. This CDR3 has 14 amino acids. For the CDR3, the DNA is TGTGCCAGCACCTTGAGGTTTGGATCCTACGAGCAGTACTTC. Translating gives CASTLRFGSYEQYF.

CDR3 protein: CAWSPNNIRDRGETQYF. The CDR3 DNA reads TGTGCCTGGAGTCCTAACAATATCCGGGACAGAGGAGAGACCCAGTACTTC. The chain uses TRBV30 and TRBJ2-5, with 7 bases identical to TRBD1. The CDR3 has 17 amino acids. Germline CDR1 reads GTSNPN; CDR2 reads SVGIG (reference sequence). V was pared by 2 bases and J by 4 bases, with 16 bases of the junction left unmatched.

This clone was found once. The chain joins TRBV5-1 to TRBJ2-7; perhaps TRBD2 as D (5 bases). Germline-derived CDR1 and CDR2 are SGHRS and YFSETQ. This CDR3 has 13 residues. V lost 4 bases to trimming and J lost 2 bases, with 10 bases between them. The CDR3 DNA is TGCGCCAGCAGCCTGAGAGGGCCCTACGAGCAGTACTTC. It translates to CASSLRGPYEQYF.

The chain uses TRBV2 and TRBJ1-5, with D possibly TRBD1 on 6 matching bases. Germline CDR1 reads SNHLY; CDR2 reads FYNNEI. The CDR3 contains 14 residues. V was shortened by 4 bases and J by 2 bases, with 9 bases between the two germline ends. Written as DNA, the CDR3 is TGTGCCAGCAGTGCGGGGGGGCGCAATCAGCCCCAGCATTTT. Residues: CASSAGGRNQPQHF. The full variable domain, its missing parts supplied by reference TRBV2 and TRBJ1-5, is EPEVTQTPSHQVTQMGQEVILRCVPISNHLYFYWYRQILGQKVEFLVSFYNNEISEKSEIFDDQFSVERPDGSNFTLKIRSTKLEDSAMYFCASSAGGRNQPQHFGDGTRLSIL.

The J gene is TRBJ2-1, the V gene TRBV30; 9 bases fit TRBD2. V dropped 3 bases and J dropped 10; count of bases not matched to a gene: 13. Per germline, CDR1 GTSNPN and CDR2 SVGIG (reference sequence). The CDR3 has 15 amino acids. CDR3: CAWRRLAASPGEQFF. For the CDR3, the DNA is TGTGCCTGGAGGAGACTAGCGGCGTCCCCCGGGGAGCAGTTCTTC.

This chain joins TRBV7-9 and TRBJ1-2, with TRBD1 matching 7 bases. V shed 5 bases and J 4 bases; nucleotides not matched to a gene: 7. The CDR3 contains 14 residues. In germline, CDR1 is SEHNR, CDR2 FQNEAQ (reference sequence). The CDR3 reads CASSPGTETYGYTF. CDR3 bases: TGTGCCAGCAGCCCCGGGACAGAGACCTATGGCTACACCTTC.

CDR3 amino acids: CASRPGRYTSGYYEQYF. The CDR3, as DNA: TGTGCCAGCAGACCTGGTCGGTATACTAGCGGGTACTACGAGCAGTACTTC. The genes are TRBV28 and TRBJ2-7; the match to TRBD2 covers 9 bases. The junction had 15 bases not matched to a gene; V was cut back by 6 bases and J by 3 bases. In germline, CDR1 is MDHEN, CDR2 SYDVKM. The CDR3 contains 17 residues.

CDR3 in DNA: TGTGCCAGCAGCTTTGGACAGGACTACGAGCAGTACTTC. This translates into CASSFGQDYEQYF. The rearrangement links TRBV7-8 to TRBJ2-7; 7 nucleotides align to TRBD1. Trimming removed 3 bases from V and 3 bases from J; junction bases left unmatched: 2. CDR3 length equals 13 residues. The germline V gene has CDR1 SGHVS and CDR2 FQNEAQ.

The rearrangement uses TRBV28 and TRBJ1-6; 8 positions match TRBD1. From germline, CDR1 is MDHEN and CDR2 SYDVKM. Trimming took 9 bases from V and 8 from J; bases not matched to a gene: 12. The CDR3 has 15 amino acids. CDR3 nucleotide sequence: TGTGCCAGTTACAGAGGGGACAGGAGGGATTCACCCCTCCACTTT. The encoded protein is CASYRGDRRDSPLHF.

The chain couples TRBV5-1 to TRBJ2-1; a weak D match, TRBD2 (6 bases). The V and J ends lost 0 bases and 3 bases respectively, with 13 bases between them. There are 16 residues in the CDR3. Per the germline V gene, CDR1 is SGHRS and CDR2 is YFSETQ. The DNA of the CDR3 is TGCGCCAGCAGCTTGGAAGGAGGCGGGAACTACAATGAGCAGTTCTTC. Translating gives CASSLEGGGNYNEQFF.